The text below deals with one T cell receptor (beta chain). These data are taken from a study of blood T cell repertoires in COVID-19. Overall study context: Spain, Italy and the United States supplied samples that represented acute and convalescent COVID-19. Sources were T cells, B-cell-depleted T cells, or PBMCs; the material itself was cDNA or gDNA.

Authors' methods: Quantification of nucleated cells was approximated via reference gene primer amplification. Profiled with immunoSEQ multiplex PCR; TCRdb holds only in-frame clones, not every one. V, J and clone size were drawn from that table, and D and trimming were deduced from the DNA. The sample includes under 200,000 clones, roughly 80% of them seen just once. CDR3 length: 15 residues. The V segment lost 2 bases and the J segment 6 bases; nucleotides outside the gene matches: 7. Germline-derived CDR1 and CDR2 are MNHEY and SMNVEV (reference sequence). This receptor was taken from a woman aged 55-69 years with COVID-19, enrolled during active disease. The chain employs TRBV27 and TRBJ1-5; TRBD1 matches at 7 bases. Sequencing was carried out using peripheral blood. DNA for the CDR3: TGTGCCAGCAGTTTAGCCCTAGGGGGCGGTCAGCCCCAGCATTTT. Amino acids: CASSLALGGGQPQHF.